This T cell receptor (beta chain) emerged from a study of technical replicates of blood from a few donors. Assay used: immunoSEQ multiplex PCR; TCRdb lists only in-frame clones, some missing. The data hold about 61,000 clones, with about 96% observed a single time. The germline CDR1 and CDR2 sequences are SEHNR and FQNEAQ (reference sequence). Between the trimmed V and J ends, which lost 4 bases and 6 bases, there was a span of 19 bases. The CDR3 has 15 residues. The receptor was isolated from a human donor in good health. The chain recombines TRBV7-9 with TRBJ2-7; D not resolved. The material sequenced was T cells isolated from PBMCs. The CDR3 sequence: CASSSNLTPFSEQYF. In DNA form, the CDR3 reads TGTGCCAGCAGCTCAAATCTGACTCCGTTCTCCGAGCAGTACTTC.